One sample yielded the 29 T cell receptor beta chains listed below, sequenced in a study of blood T cell repertoires in COVID-19. Libraries were prepared by immunoSEQ multiplex PCR; TCRdb keeps only in-frame clonotypes and omits some of them. This sample has more than 150,000 clones; around nine tenths occur once, and the top ten carry about 0.54%. The sample consisted of peripheral blood. These receptors all come from a man aged 45-60 years with acute or convalescent COVID-19.

The chain employs TRBV19 and TRBJ2-3; maybe TRBD1 (7 bases). Germline CDR1 and CDR2: LNHDA and SQIVND (reference sequence). This CDR3 is built from 13 residues. Deletions cut 6 bases from V and 1 base from J, with 8 bases between. CDR3 nucleotide sequence: TGTGCCAGTAGCAGGGGGGGCACAGATACGCAGTATTTT. This translates into CASSRGGTDTQYF.

This sequence joins TRBV9 and TRBJ2-3, with 11 bases fitting TRBD2. The ends lost 0 bases at V and 4 bases at J; junction bases unmatched: 7. Per germline, CDR1 SGDLS and CDR2 YYNGEE. The CDR3 has 17 residues. The chain's CDR3 is CASSVVGGLAVADTQYF. CDR3 DNA sequence: TGTGCCAGCAGCGTAGTGGGGGGACTAGCGGTTGCAGATACGCAGTATTTT. Based on the CDR3 plus reference TRBV9 and TRBJ2-3, the full variable domain is DSGVTQTPKHLITATGQRVTLRCSPRSGDLSVYWYQQSLDQGLQFLIQYYNGEERAKGNILERFSAQQFPDLHSELNLSSLELGDSALYFCASSVVGGLAVADTQYFGPGTRLTVL.

This clone was recorded only once. The chain joins TRBV4-1 to TRBJ2-2; D is possibly TRBD1 (6 bases). The V end was cut by 0 bases, the J end by 1 base, with 6 bases between. The germline V gene has CDR1 MGHRA and CDR2 YSYEKL. This CDR3 spans 15 amino acids. CDR3 DNA: TGCGCCAGCAGCCAAGACAGGGGGAACACCGGGGAGCTGTTTTTT. Its protein product is CASSQDRGNTGELFF.

This sequence joins TRBV3-1 (or the pseudogene TRBV3-2) and TRBJ1-4; no clear D gene. The germline V gene has CDR1 LGHDT and CDR2 YNNKEL (reference sequence). V was trimmed by 1 base and J by 8 bases, leaving 11 bases between them. This CDR3 has 14 amino acids. The CDR3 region is CASSQGAGSEKLFF. Here the CDR3 DNA reads TGTGCCAGCAGCCAAGGGGCAGGAAGCGAAAAACTGTTTTTT.

The chain employs TRBV10-3 and TRBJ1-1; D possibly corresponds to TRBD1 (5 bases). Germline CDR1 and CDR2: ENHRY and SYGVKD. The CDR3 is made up of 13 amino acids. V was clipped by 6 bases and J by 6 bases, with 14 bases between them. The CDR3 DNA reads TGTGCCATCAGCGCTAGGGGTCTTTCTGAAGCTTTCTTT. Translation gives CAISARGLSEAFF.

The CDR3 reads CASSQGGGLNTGELFF. The CDR3 region has the DNA TGCGCCAGCAGCCAAGGGGGGGGCTTGAACACCGGGGAGCTGTTTTTT. The chain employs TRBV4-1 and TRBJ2-2; TRBD2 is a possible D gene (7 bases). V was pared by 1 base and J by 1 base, with 10 bases between. The germline gives CDR1 MGHRA, CDR2 YSYEKL. The CDR3 is made up of 16 amino acids.

The chain employs TRBV4-3 and TRBJ1-5; 8 bases align to TRBD1. The CDR3 has 14 residues. The germline V gene encodes CDR1 LGHNA and CDR2 YSLEER. Trimming removed 4 bases from V and 11 bases from J; junction bases left unmatched: 10. CDR3 DNA: TGCGCCAGCAGCCCAGGACAGGGCGGGGAGTCCCAGCATTTT. Translation gives CASSPGQGGESQHF.

This clone appeared a few times. This sample also contains other DNA sequences that code for the same CDR3. The V call is TRBV6-1, the J call TRBJ1-5; D is unclear. The CDR3 spans 13 residues. The germline V gene has CDR1 MNHNS and CDR2 SASEGT. V gave up 3 bases and J gave up 7 bases, with 10 bases separating them. The chain's CDR3 is CASSEILGQPQHF. In DNA form, the CDR3 reads TGTGCCAGCAGTGAGATCCTCGGGCAGCCCCAGCATTTT.

This sequence joins TRBV18 and TRBJ2-1; TRBD2 matches at 10 bases. V shed 4 bases, J shed 3 bases, and the junction held 6 bases outside the gene matches. The CDR3 loop spans 16 amino acids. Germline CDR1 and CDR2: KGHSH and LQKENI. The CDR3 loop is CASSRLAGDFYNEQFF. The CDR3 region has the DNA TGTGCCAGCTCACGTCTAGCGGGAGACTTCTACAATGAGCAGTTCTTC.

The chain has TRBV6-6 and TRBJ1-1; the D is unclear. The ends were cut back, 7 bases at V and 1 base at J, with 10 bases in the middle. The CDR3 runs 13 residues. CDR1 MNHNY and CDR2 SVGAGI come from the germline V gene (reference sequence). As DNA, the CDR3 is TGTGCCAGCACAGGAAACACGAACACTGAAGCTTTCTTT. The encoded protein is CASTGNTNTEAFF.

The chain has TRBV27 and TRBJ1-4; tentative D call: TRBD1 (5 bases). Trimming removed 0 bases from V and 4 bases from J, with 12 bases in between. Per germline, CDR1 MNHEY and CDR2 SMNVEV (reference sequence). The CDR3 runs 16 residues. The CDR3 coding sequence is TGTGCCAGCAGTTTATCGAGGGGACTTATTAATGAAAAACTGTTTTTT. The encoded protein is CASSLSRGLINEKLFF.

The chain links TRBV6-5 to TRBJ1-2, with a tentative D call TRBD1 (5 bases). V was pared by 6 bases and J by 0 bases, with 14 bases between. The CDR3 extends over 15 amino acids. Per germline, CDR1 MNHEY and CDR2 SVGAGI. The CDR3: CASSRERDANYGYTF. As DNA, the CDR3 is TGTGCCAGCAGCCGTGAGCGGGACGCTAACTATGGCTACACCTTC.

This chain links TRBV4-2 with TRBJ2-4; D gene unclear. The germline V and J ends were trimmed by 0 bases and 5 bases, with 11 bases remaining between them. Germline V gene sequence: CDR1 LGHNA, CDR2 YNFKEQ. The CDR3 extends over 15 amino acids. CDR3 in amino acids: CASSQDYGPENIQYF. The DNA of the CDR3 is TGTGCCAGCAGCCAAGACTATGGGCCGGAAAACATTCAGTACTTC.

CDR3 amino acids: CATSGGTGGYNEQFF. For the CDR3, the DNA is TGTGCCACCAGTGGCGGGACAGGAGGATACAATGAGCAGTTCTTC. This chain links TRBV24-1 with TRBJ2-1, with TRBD1 matching 8 bases. CDR1 is KGHDR and CDR2 is SFDVKD in the germline V gene. V shed 5 bases and J 4 bases; nucleotides not matched to a gene: 6. This CDR3 region has 15 residues.

This chain joins TRBV10-3 and TRBJ2-3; 7 nucleotides match TRBD2. CDR1 and CDR2 (germline): ENHRY, SYGVKD. This CDR3 has 15 residues. Unmatched junction bases numbered 4, after V lost 2 bases and J lost 2 bases. The CDR3 sequence is CAISEDAGATDTQYF. DNA of the CDR3: TGTGCCATCAGTGAGGATGCGGGAGCCACAGATACGCAGTATTTT.

The J gene is TRBJ2-3, the V gene TRBV13; a possible D gene is TRBD2 (6 bases). V was shortened by 2 bases and J by 2 bases, with 20 bases between the two germline ends. The CDR3 is 18 residues long. Germline CDR1 and CDR2: PRHDT and FYEKMQ (reference sequence). The CDR3 is CASSLSLWGDLNTDTQYF. The DNA of the CDR3 is TGTGCCAGCAGCTTATCGTTGTGGGGGGACCTAAACACAGATACGCAGTATTTT. Based on the CDR3 plus reference TRBV13 and TRBJ2-3, the full variable domain is AAGVIQSPRHLIKEKRETATLKCYPIPRHDTVYWYQQGPGQDPQFLISFYEKMQSDKGSIPDRFSAQQFSDYHSELNMSSLELGDSALYFCASSLSLWGDLNTDTQYFGPGTRLTVL.

This chain joins TRBV10-2 and TRBJ2-7; 8 bases are a match to TRBD1. The germline CDR1 and CDR2 sequences are WSHSY and SAAADI. Trimming removed 3 bases from V and 1 base from J; junction bases left unmatched: 2. This CDR3 has 14 residues. DNA of the CDR3: TGCGCCAGCAGTGACACAGGGGGATCCTACGAGCAGTACGTC. Amino acid sequence: CASSDTGGSYEQYV.

This chain connects TRBV5-8 to TRBJ1-4; D may be TRBD1 (6 bases). V was trimmed by 0 bases and J by 7 bases, leaving 16 bases between them. The V gene's germline CDR1 is SGHTS and CDR2 YDEGEE. The CDR3 loop spans 16 amino acids. The chain's CDR3 is CASSLGQGSWVEKLFF. Written as DNA, the CDR3 is TGTGCCAGCAGCTTGGGCCAGGGGAGTTGGGTTGAAAAACTGTTTTTT.

This clone was picked up one time. This chain connects TRBV7-3 to TRBJ2-2, with 9 positions matching TRBD1. This CDR3 spans 15 amino acids. V was pared by 2 bases and J by 15 bases, with 13 bases of the junction left unmatched. Germline V CDR1 and CDR2: SGHTA, FQGTGA. The CDR3 coding sequence is TGTGCCAGCAGCTTATCCCGAGGGGGACAGGGAAGGGTGTTTTTT. This sequence encodes CASSLSRGGQGRVFF.

The chain employs TRBV9 and TRBJ2-1; TRBD2 matches 10 bases. Trimming took 0 bases from V and 9 from J; bases not matched to a gene: 15. The CDR3 sequence is 18 residues long. Germline V lookup: CDR1 SGDLS, CDR2 YYNGEE. The CDR3, as DNA: TGTGCCAGCAGCGTAGTTCCTACTAGCGGGATTTTCGGCGGTGAGCAGTTCTTC. Protein product: CASSVVPTSGIFGGEQFF.

The genes are TRBV7-9 and TRBJ2-1, with 11 bases identical to TRBD2. Looked up from germline, CDR1 is SEHNR and CDR2 is FQNEAQ (reference sequence). This CDR3 spans 15 amino acids. V lost 5 bases and J lost 10; bases outside the gene matches: 10. In DNA form, the CDR3 reads TGTGCCAGCAGCCCGCCGGGACTAGCGGCTTCGGAGCAGTTCTTC. This encodes CASSPPGLAASEQFF. The full variable domain, completed using reference TRBV7-9 and TRBJ2-1, is DTGVSQNPRHKITKRGQNVTFRCDPISEHNRLYWYRQTLGQGPEFLTYFQNEAQLEKSRLLSDRFSAERPKGSFSTLEIQRTEQGDSAMYLCASSPPGLAASEQFFGPGTRLTVL.

CDR3 residues: CASSLAGLPSSYNEQFF. For the CDR3, the DNA is TGTGCCAGCAGCTTAGCTGGACTACCGAGCTCCTACAATGAGCAGTTCTTC. V gene TRBV11-1 combines with J gene TRBJ2-1, with D possibly being TRBD2 (6 bases). The CDR3 totals 17 residues. In germline, CDR1 is SGHAT, CDR2 FQDESV (reference sequence). With 0 bases removed from V and 0 bases from J, the gap between germline ends came to 12 bases. Using reference TRBV11-1 and TRBJ2-1 for the parts outside the CDR3, the full variable domain is EAEVAQSPRYKITEKSQAVAFWCDPISGHATLYWYRQILGQGPELLVQFQDESVVDDSQLPKDRFSAERLKGVDSTLKIQPAELGDSAMYLCASSLAGLPSSYNEQFFGPGTRLTVL.

This chain connects TRBV4-1 to TRBJ1-6; D remains unclear. The CDR3 loop spans 15 amino acids. Germline values: CDR1 MGHRA, CDR2 YSYEKL. V was trimmed by 7 bases and J by 8 bases, leaving 18 bases between them. The CDR3 nucleotides are TGCGCCAGCAAGACTGGTTCGTCCTTGGATTCACCCCTCCACTTT. Amino acid sequence: CASKTGSSLDSPLHF.

CDR3: CASSSGQFTEAFF. The CDR3, as DNA: TGTGCCAGTAGTTCGGGACAGTTCACTGAAGCTTTCTTT. The rearrangement uses TRBV19 and TRBJ1-1; 7 positions agree with TRBD1. Germline CDR1 is LNHDA and CDR2 is SQIVND (reference sequence). This CDR3 is 13 amino acids long. The trim removed 5 bases at V and 4 bases at J, leaving 4 bases unmatched.

The rearrangement uses TRBV19 and TRBJ1-5; no reliable D call. Germline values: CDR1 LNHDA, CDR2 SQIVND (reference sequence). The CDR3 is made up of 17 amino acids. V was pared by 1 base and J by 4 bases, with 17 bases between. This chain's CDR3 is CASSIGRRTYGNQPQHF. The CDR3, as DNA: TGTGCCAGTAGTATAGGACGACGAACATACGGGAATCAGCCCCAGCATTTT.

By share, this clone counts as medium-sized. Here the CDR3 reads CASSQVPDRASYNEQFF. CDR3 DNA: TGTGCCAGCAGCCAAGTTCCTGACAGGGCGTCCTACAATGAGCAGTTCTTC. The chain is built from TRBV3-1 (or the pseudogene TRBV3-2) and TRBJ2-1; 7 bases line up with TRBD1. CDR1 LGHDT and CDR2 YNNKEL come from the germline V gene (reference sequence). The CDR3 is 17 residues long. Losses at the gene ends were 1 base for V and 1 base for J; bases not matched to a gene: 7.

The chain joins TRBV7-9 to TRBJ2-1; D might be TRBD2 (6 bases). The germline V and J ends were trimmed by 2 bases and 0 bases, with 8 bases remaining between them. Germline CDR1 and CDR2: SEHNR and FQNEAQ (reference sequence). The CDR3 covers 15 residues. The CDR3: CASSLRAGSYNEQFF. CDR3 bases: TGTGCCAGCAGCTTAAGAGCGGGCTCCTACAATGAGCAGTTCTTC.

The chain couples TRBV29-1 to TRBJ2-5; D is undetermined. V lost 4 bases, J lost 4 bases, and 7 bases lay in between. This CDR3 spans 11 amino acids. CDR1 and CDR2 (germline): SQVTM, ANQGSEA. CDR3 in DNA: TGCAGCGTTGGTAGTGGAGAGACCCAGTACTTC. Residues: CSVGSGETQYF.

The chain has TRBV29-1 and TRBJ2-5, with 13 bases lining up with TRBD2. The CDR3 has 15 residues. The J segment lost 2 bases and the V segment lost 7 bases, leaving 7 bases of the junction unmatched. Germline lookup yields CDR1 SQVTM and CDR2 ANQGSEA. CDR3: CSATSGRAEQETQYF. The CDR3 bases are TGCAGCGCTACTAGCGGGAGGGCCGAACAAGAGACCCAGTACTTC.